This TCR beta chain was recovered during a study of vaccination and CD4 T cells after COVID-19. The CDR3 is 16 amino acids. CDR1 KGHSH and CDR2 LQKENI come from the germline V gene. V was clipped by 8 bases and J by 5 bases; unmatched bases: 15. Treatment denoted: roughly 11-day PBMC culture with coronavirus spike peptide pools or control peptides (ViraFEST assay). Cultured CD4+ T-cell DNA underwent Oncomine TCR Beta short-read sequencing. TCRdb re-called the PCR reads through MiXCR, storing one row per CDR3 protein. The sample lists 10,000 to 15,000 distinct CDR3 sequences; about 82% were seen once. For this clonotype: Its target is unknown.

The V call is TRBV18, the J call TRBJ2-5; 9 nucleotides match TRBD1. This sequence was found in a human donor who had recovered from COVID-19. Material: CD4+ T cells from blood, cultured in vitro. The CDR3 coding sequence is TGTGCCAGCCTACAGGGGGCCAACACGGGCGGGGAGACCCAGTACTTC. This codes for CASLQGANTGGETQYF.